Listed below are T cell receptor beta chains from one sample, sequenced in a study of blood T cells in healthy people across ages. TCRdb reprocessed the 5' RACE reads via MiXCR and lists one record per CDR3 protein. The sample lists about 930,000 distinct CDR3 sequences; about 29% were seen once. The same specimen was also included in a second study, on T cells of mothers and their children.

Sequenced sample: blood. The receptors come from a woman aged 35 to 49 in good health. Each CDR3 is given with its conserved first and last residue. D genes are given only for firm matches. A clone size is listed for some rows: how often the clone was seen (once, few, many), or a class if it is expanded.

cdr3_aa cdr3_nt v_call clone_size j_call d_call
CASSPGQENTEAFF TGTGCCAGCTCACCGGGACAGGAGAACACTGAAGCTTTCTTT TRBV18 many TRBJ1-1 TRBD1
CSAYRTANIEAFF TGCAGTGCTTATAGGACGGCCAACATTGAAGCTTTCTTT TRBV20-1 NA TRBJ1-1 NA
CASSLVRTYGYTF TGTGCCAGCAGTTTAGTCAGAACTTATGGCTACACCTTC TRBV12-3/TRBV12-4 NA TRBJ1-2 NA
CASSQEGFGEQYF TGCGCCAGCAGCCAAGAAGGGTTCGGGGAGCAGTACTTC TRBV4-1 few TRBJ2-7 NA
CSASKVSGVYNEQFF TGCAGTGCTAGTAAGGTTAGCGGGGTATACAATGAGCAGTTCTTC TRBV20-1 many TRBJ2-1 TRBD2
CASSTDCNEQFF TGTGCCAGCAGCACAGATTGCAATGAGCAGTTCTTC TRBV9 once TRBJ2-1 NA
CASSEGSSGLYEQYF TGTGCCAGCAGCGAAGGTTCTAGCGGACTCTACGAGCAGTACTTC TRBV9 NA TRBJ2-7 TRBD2
CASSPQDWDNEQYF TGTGCCAGCAGCCCCCAGGACTGGGACAATGAGCAGTACTTC TRBV7-3 NA TRBJ2-7 NA
CASSSQGWRETQYF TGTGCCAGCAGCTCACAGGGATGGCGGGAGACCCAGTACTTC TRBV7-9 many TRBJ2-5 NA
CASSQEVLSYEQYF TGTGCCAGCAGCCAAGAAGTCCTCTCCTACGAGCAGTACTTC TRBV3-1 few TRBJ2-7 NA
CASSQGTLTGETQYF TGCGCCAGCAGCCAGGGAACCCTGACCGGAGAGACCCAGTACTTC TRBV4-1 few TRBJ2-5 NA
CASSLLGTGVLVGPYEQYF TGTGCCAGCAGTTTATTAGGGACAGGGGTTTTAGTTGGTCCCTACGAGCAGTACTTC TRBV28 many TRBJ2-7 TRBD1
CSARDPYNSPLHF TGCAGTGCTAGAGATCCATATAATTCACCCCTCCACTTT TRBV20-1 NA TRBJ1-6 NA
CSASPLLDNEQFF TGCAGTGCTTCCCCTTTACTCGACAATGAGCAGTTCTTC TRBV20-1 few TRBJ2-1 NA
CASSGGRGQVGYTF TGTGCCAGCAGCGGCGGCAGGGGGCAGGTTGGCTACACCTTC TRBV7-2 many TRBJ1-2 TRBD1
CATGQGYEQYF TGTGCCACCGGACAGGGGTACGAGCAGTACTTC TRBV10-3 many TRBJ2-7 TRBD1
CASSISPRSGNTIYF TGCGCCAGCAGTATAAGCCCTCGCTCTGGAAACACCATATATTTT TRBV5-1 NA TRBJ1-3 NA
CASSLTGSRNEQFF TGTGCCAGCAGCTTAACTGGTTCTCGCAATGAGCAGTTCTTC TRBV7-3 many TRBJ2-1 NA
CSLPGQGVEGYTF TGCAGCCTACCGGGACAGGGGGTAGAGGGCTACACCTTC TRBV20-1 many TRBJ1-2 TRBD1
CATSDIGTGIETQYF TGTGCCACCAGCGACATCGGGACAGGGATTGAGACCCAGTACTTC TRBV15 many TRBJ2-5 TRBD1
CASRLGRGTDMQYF TGTGCCAGCAGGTTGGGACGGGGCACAGATATGCAGTATTTT TRBV12-3/TRBV12-4 NA TRBJ2-3 NA
CASSLGPASSYNEQFF TGTGCTAGCAGCTTAGGTCCAGCGAGCTCCTACAATGAGCAGTTCTTC TRBV7-7 many TRBJ2-1 NA
CATTGTPKNEQYF TGTGCCACCACCGGGACACCGAAGAACGAGCAGTACTTC TRBV28 many TRBJ2-7 NA
CSASGGAATNEKLFF TGCAGTGCTTCAGGGGGCGCGGCAACTAATGAAAAACTGTTTTTT TRBV20-1 many TRBJ1-4 TRBD1
CASSYRRESHGYTF TGTGCCAGCAGCTACCGGCGGGAATCCCATGGCTACACCTTC TRBV5-5 NA TRBJ1-2 NA
CASSRQTDGYTF TGCGCCAGCAGCCGTCAGACGGATGGCTACACCTTC TRBV4-1 NA TRBJ1-2 NA